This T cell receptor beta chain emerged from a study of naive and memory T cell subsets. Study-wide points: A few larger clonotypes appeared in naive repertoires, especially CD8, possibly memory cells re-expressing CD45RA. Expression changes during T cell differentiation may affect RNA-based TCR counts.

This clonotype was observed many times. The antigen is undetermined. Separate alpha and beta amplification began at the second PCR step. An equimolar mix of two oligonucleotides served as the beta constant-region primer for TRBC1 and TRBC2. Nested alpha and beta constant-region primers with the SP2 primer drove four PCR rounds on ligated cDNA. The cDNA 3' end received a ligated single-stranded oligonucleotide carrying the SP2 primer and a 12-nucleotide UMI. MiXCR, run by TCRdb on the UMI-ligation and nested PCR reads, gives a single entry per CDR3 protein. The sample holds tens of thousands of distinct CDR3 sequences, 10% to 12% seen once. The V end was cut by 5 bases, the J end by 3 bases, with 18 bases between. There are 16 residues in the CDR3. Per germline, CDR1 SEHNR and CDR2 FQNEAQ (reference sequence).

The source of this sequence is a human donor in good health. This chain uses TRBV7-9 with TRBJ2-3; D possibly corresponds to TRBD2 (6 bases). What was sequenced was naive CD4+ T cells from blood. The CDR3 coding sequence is TGTGCCAGCAGCGCCACTAGCCCTCTGGGTACAGATACGCAGTATTTT. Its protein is CASSATSPLGTDTQYF.